This T cell receptor beta chain was sequenced during a study of T cells in Graves' hyperthyroidism and ophthalmopathy. Researchers took RNA transcripts and amplified the TCR beta CDR3 regions from them. The TCR CDR3 was amplified in a first-round RT-PCR using the HTBI primer set. From the multiplex PCR reads, TCRdb called clonotypes with MiXCR, one entry per CDR3 protein. The sample yields roughly 840,000 distinct CDR3 sequences, 38% seen once. Trimming took 6 bases from V and 9 from J; bases not matched to a gene: 13. Germline CDR1 MGHDK, CDR2 SYGVNS. This CDR3 is 14 amino acids long. This receptor was taken from a man between 18 and 29 years old with Graves' hyperthyroidism. What was sequenced was blood. The chain recombines TRBV25-1 with TRBJ1-1; the match to TRBD1 covers 7 bases. The CDR3 region is CASSPPRDSRKAFF. CDR3 DNA: TGTGCCAGCAGCCCACCCCGGGACAGTAGGAAAGCTTTCTTT.